What follows is one T cell receptor beta chain and its context. Its specificity is unknown. The sample belongs to a study of vaccination and CD4 T cells after COVID-19. Study-level background: The convalescents, six males and four females, included two who were Hispanic.

The treatment here: approximately nine-day PBMC culture with coronavirus spike peptide pools or control peptides (ViraFEST assay). Fewer than 2.5 million PBMCs went into each well for culture with about 9.5 IU/ml IL-2 and 7.5 to 10 ug/ml peptide pools. Negative selection separated CD4+ T cells from roughly eleven-day cultures. The assay that was used to sequence DNA from cultured CD4+ T cells was the Oncomine TCR Beta short-read assay. It was cultured CD4+ T cells from which genomic DNA was extracted. TCRdb analysed the PCR reads with MiXCR anew, one entry per CDR3 protein. The table records some 15,000 distinct CDR3 sequences, less than 75% of them present only once. V was trimmed by 4 bases and J by 3 bases, leaving 16 bases between them. Per the germline V gene, CDR1 is SGHTA and CDR2 is FQGNSA. This CDR3 region has 17 residues.

The sequencing sample was made of CD4+ T cells from blood, cultured in vitro. The V gene is TRBV7-2, the J gene TRBJ2-6; D remains ambiguous. This receptor was taken from a human donor who had recovered from COVID-19. CDR3: CASSSPRSQDGANVLTF. The CDR3, as DNA: TGTGCCAGCAGCTCCCCGCGGTCTCAGGATGGGGCCAACGTCCTGACTTTC.